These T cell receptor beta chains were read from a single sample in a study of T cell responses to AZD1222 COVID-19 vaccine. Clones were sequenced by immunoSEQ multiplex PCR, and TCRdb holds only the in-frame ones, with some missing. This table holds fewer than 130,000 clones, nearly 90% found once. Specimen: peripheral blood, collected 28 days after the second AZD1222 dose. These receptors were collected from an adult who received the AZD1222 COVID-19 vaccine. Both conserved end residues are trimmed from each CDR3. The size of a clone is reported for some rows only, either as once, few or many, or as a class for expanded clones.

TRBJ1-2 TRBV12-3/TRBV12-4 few ASSRGTGTGYT
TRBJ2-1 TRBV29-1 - SVAAGELAGGHEQF
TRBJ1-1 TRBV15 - ATSRDGGAGNTEAF
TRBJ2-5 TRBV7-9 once ASSYFRDRDQETQY
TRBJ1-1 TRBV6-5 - ASSYPSTGDAEAF
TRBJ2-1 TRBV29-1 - SVDSGRDNEQF
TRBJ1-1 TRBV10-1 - ATSDRGNTEAF
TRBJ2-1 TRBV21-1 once ASSKSGAGENNEQF
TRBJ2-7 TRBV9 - ASSGRLTSGRRDEQY
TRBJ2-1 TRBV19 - ASSSPVRASNNEQF
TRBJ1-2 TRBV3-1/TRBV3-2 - ASSPGQVYGYT
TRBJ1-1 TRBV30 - AWSVLGRALNTEAF
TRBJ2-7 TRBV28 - ASSLASGNSLYEQY
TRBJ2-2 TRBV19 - ASSITPGGNTGELF
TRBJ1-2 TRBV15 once ATSRNTRHGREYT
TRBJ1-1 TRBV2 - ASSGGSTSNTEAF
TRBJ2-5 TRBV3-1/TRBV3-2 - ASSPRLSGGGPTQY
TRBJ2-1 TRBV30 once AWSVEREQF
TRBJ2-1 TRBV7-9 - ASSLEGGASNEQF
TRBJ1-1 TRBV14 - ASSHKGINTEAF
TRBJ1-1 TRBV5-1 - ASSTGLSRGTEAF
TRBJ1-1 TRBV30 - AWSLTSGYGGLNPNTEAF
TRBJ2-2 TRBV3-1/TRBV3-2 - ASSQVPGIIELF
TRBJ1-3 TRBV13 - ASSLGQNSGNTIY
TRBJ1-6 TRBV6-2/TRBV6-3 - ASSYSRSSYNSPLH
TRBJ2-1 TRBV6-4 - ASSDGTGGDEQF
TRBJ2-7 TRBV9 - ASSGSPSGTYEQY